The T cell receptor (beta chain) under discussion was sequenced for a study of T cell repertoires in cytomegalovirus infection. For the study at large: Recently identified HLA-C-restricted CMV epitopes and well-studied HLA-B-restricted CMV epitopes were used by the study. Both CMV infection and a matching HLA type were indicated by public TCR beta signatures.

Remarks on this clonotype: The antigen is not known.

TCRdb re-called the reads through MiXCR, storing one row per CDR3 protein. This table has 100,000 to 150,000 distinct CDR3 sequences, around 32% appearing once. CDR3 length: 14 residues. Trimming shortened V by 3 bases and J by 4 bases, and 12 bases separated the two germline ends. CDR1 is SEHNR, CDR2 FQNEAQ, per germline (reference sequence). The chain links TRBV7-9 to TRBJ2-5, with D possibly being TRBD1 or TRBD2 (5 bases each). This TCR derives from a human donor in good health (CMV status not recorded). Some clones in this sample may be carry-over from other donors' samples. Material: CD8+ T cells from cultured PBMCs, obtained from culture after CMV antigen stimulation. The CDR3 reads CASSFGAEGETQYF. For the CDR3, the DNA is TGTGCCAGCAGCTTTGGGGCCGAGGGAGAGACCCAGTACTTC.